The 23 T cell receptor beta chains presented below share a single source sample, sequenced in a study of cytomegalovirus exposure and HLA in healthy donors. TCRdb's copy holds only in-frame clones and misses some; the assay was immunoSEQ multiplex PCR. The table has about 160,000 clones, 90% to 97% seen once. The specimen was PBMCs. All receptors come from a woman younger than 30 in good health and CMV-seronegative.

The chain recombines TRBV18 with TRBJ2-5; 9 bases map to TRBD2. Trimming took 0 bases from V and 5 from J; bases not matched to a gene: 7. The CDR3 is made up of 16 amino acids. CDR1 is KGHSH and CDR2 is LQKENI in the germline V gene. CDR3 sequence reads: CASSPPTSGVWETQYF. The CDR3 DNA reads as TGTGCCAGCTCACCACCGACTAGCGGCGTATGGGAGACCCAGTACTTC.

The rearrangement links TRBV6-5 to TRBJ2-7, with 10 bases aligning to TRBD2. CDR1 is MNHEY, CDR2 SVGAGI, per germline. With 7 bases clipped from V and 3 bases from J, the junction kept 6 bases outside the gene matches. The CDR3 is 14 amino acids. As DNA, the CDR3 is TGTGCCAGCATTCAGACTAGCGGGCGCTACGAGCAGTACTTC. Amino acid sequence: CASIQTSGRYEQYF.

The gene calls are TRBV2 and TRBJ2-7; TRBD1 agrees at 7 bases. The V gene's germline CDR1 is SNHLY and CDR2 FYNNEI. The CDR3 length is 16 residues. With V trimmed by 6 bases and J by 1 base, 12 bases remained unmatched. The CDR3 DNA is TGTGCCAGCAGCCGGACAGGCCCACAGGGGTCCTACGAGCAGTACTTC. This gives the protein CASSRTGPQGSYEQYF.

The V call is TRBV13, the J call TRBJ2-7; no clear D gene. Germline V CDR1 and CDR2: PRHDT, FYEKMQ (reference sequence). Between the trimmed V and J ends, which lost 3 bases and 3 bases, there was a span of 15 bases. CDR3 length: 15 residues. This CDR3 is CASSLNPPESYEQYF. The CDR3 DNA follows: TGTGCCAGCAGCTTGAACCCCCCAGAAAGCTACGAGCAGTACTTC.

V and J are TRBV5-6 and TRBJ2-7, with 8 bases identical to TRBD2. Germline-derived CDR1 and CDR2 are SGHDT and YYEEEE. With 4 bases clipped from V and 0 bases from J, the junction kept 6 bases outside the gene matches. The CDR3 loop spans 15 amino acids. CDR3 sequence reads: CASSDTGGASYEQYF. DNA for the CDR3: TGTGCCAGCAGCGATACCGGGGGGGCCTCCTACGAGCAGTACTTC.

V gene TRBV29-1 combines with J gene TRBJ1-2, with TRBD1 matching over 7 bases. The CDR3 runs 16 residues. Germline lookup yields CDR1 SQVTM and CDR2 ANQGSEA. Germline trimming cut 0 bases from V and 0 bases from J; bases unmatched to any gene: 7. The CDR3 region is CSVEDTDRASNYGYTF. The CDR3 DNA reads TGCAGCGTTGAAGATACAGACAGGGCGTCTAACTATGGCTACACCTTC.

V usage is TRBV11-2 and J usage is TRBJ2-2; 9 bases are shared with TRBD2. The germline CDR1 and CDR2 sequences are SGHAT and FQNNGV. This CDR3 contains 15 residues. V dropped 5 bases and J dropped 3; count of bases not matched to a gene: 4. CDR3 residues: CASSPSGGYTGELFF. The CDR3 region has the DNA TGTGCCAGCAGCCCCAGCGGGGGGTACACCGGGGAGCTGTTTTTT.

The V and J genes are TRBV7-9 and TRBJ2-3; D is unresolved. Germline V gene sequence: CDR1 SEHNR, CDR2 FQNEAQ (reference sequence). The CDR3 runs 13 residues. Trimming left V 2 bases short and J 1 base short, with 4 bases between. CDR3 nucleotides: TGTGCCAGCAGCTTACTCGGCACAGATACGCAGTATTTT. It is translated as CASSLLGTDTQYF. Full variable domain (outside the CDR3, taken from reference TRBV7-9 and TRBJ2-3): DTGVSQNPRHKITKRGQNVTFRCDPISEHNRLYWYRQTLGQGPEFLTYFQNEAQLEKSRLLSDRFSAERPKGSFSTLEIQRTEQGDSAMYLCASSLLGTDTQYFGPGTRLTVL.

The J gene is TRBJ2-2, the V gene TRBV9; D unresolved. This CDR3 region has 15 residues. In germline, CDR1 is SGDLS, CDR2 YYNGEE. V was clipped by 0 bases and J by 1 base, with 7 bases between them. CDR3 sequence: CASSVDPRNTGELFF. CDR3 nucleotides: TGTGCCAGCAGCGTAGATCCTAGGAACACCGGGGAGCTGTTTTTT.

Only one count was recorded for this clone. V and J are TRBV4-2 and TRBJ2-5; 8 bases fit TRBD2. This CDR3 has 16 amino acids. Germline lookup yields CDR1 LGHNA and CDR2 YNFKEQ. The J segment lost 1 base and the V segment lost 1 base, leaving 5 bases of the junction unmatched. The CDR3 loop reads CASSQVAGTFQETQYF. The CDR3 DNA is TGTGCCAGCAGCCAAGTAGCGGGGACTTTCCAAGAGACCCAGTACTTC.

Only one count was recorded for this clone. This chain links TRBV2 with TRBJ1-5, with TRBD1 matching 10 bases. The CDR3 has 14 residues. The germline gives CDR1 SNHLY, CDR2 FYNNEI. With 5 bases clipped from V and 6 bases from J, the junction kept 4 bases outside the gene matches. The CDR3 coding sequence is TGTGCCAGCAGTCCGGGACAGGGGCCTCAGCCCCAGCATTTT. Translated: CASSPGQGPQPQHF.

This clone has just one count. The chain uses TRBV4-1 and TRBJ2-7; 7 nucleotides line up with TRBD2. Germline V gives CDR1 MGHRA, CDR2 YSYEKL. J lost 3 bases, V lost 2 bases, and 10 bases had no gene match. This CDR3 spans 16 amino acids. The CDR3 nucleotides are TGCGCCAGCAGCCAAACAAAAAGCGGGGCCGACTACGAGCAGTACTTC. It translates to CASSQTKSGADYEQYF.

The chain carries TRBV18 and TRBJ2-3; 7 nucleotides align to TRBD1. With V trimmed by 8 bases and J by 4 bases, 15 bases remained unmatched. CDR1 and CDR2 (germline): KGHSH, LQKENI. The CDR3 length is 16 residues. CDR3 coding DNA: TGTGCCAGCAAACATCCCGACAGGGAATTTTCAGATACGCAGTATTTT. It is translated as CASKHPDREFSDTQYF.

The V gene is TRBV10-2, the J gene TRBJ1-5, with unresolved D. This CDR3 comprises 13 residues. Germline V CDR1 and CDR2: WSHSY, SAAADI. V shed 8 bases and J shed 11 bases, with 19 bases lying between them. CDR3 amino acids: CASGPRLDVAQHF. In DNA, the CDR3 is TGCGCCAGCGGGCCCCGGTTAGATGTGGCCCAGCATTTT.

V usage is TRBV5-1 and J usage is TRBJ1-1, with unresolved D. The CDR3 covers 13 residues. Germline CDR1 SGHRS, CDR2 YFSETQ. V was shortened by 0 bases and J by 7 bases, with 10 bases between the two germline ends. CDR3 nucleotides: TGCGCCAGCAGCTTGGAGGCACAGTTTGAAGCTTTCTTT. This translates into CASSLEAQFEAFF.

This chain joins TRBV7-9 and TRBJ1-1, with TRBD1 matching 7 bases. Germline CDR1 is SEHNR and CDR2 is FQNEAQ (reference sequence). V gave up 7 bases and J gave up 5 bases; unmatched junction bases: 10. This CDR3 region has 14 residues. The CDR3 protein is CASTVDRVKTEAFF. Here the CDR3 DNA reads TGTGCCAGCACCGTAGACAGGGTAAAGACTGAAGCTTTCTTT.

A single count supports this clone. The CDR3 reads CASSYSSSGGADEQFF. As DNA, the CDR3 is TGTGCCAGCAGTTACTCGTCCAGCGGGGGGGCAGATGAGCAGTTCTTC. The rearrangement links TRBV6-5 to TRBJ2-1; 10 bases fit TRBD2. V was pared by 0 bases and J by 8 bases, with 7 bases of the junction left unmatched. CDR3 length equals 16 residues. The germline CDR1 and CDR2 sequences are MNHEY and SVGAGI.

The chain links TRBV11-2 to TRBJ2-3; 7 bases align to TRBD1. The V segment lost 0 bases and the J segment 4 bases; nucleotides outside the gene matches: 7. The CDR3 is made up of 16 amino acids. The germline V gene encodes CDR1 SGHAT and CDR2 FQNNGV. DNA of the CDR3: TGTGCCAGCAGCTTAGATAGGGCAGGGGGATCAGATACGCAGTATTTT. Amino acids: CASSLDRAGGSDTQYF.

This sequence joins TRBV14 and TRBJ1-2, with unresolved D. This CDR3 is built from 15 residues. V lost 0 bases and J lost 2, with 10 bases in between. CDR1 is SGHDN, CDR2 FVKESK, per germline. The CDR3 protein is CASSQDLPENYGYTF. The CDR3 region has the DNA TGTGCCAGCAGCCAAGATCTTCCAGAAAACTATGGCTACACCTTC.

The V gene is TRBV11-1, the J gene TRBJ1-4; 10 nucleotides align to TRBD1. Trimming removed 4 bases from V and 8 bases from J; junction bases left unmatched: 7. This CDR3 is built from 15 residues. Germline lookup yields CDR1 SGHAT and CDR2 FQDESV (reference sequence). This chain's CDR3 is CASSWDGTGDEKLFF. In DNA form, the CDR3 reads TGTGCCAGCAGCTGGGACGGGACAGGGGACGAAAAACTGTTTTTT. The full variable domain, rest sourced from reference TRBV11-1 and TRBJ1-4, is EAEVAQSPRYKITEKSQAVAFWCDPISGHATLYWYRQILGQGPELLVQFQDESVVDDSQLPKDRFSAERLKGVDSTLKIQPAELGDSAMYLCASSWDGTGDEKLFFGSGTQLSVL.

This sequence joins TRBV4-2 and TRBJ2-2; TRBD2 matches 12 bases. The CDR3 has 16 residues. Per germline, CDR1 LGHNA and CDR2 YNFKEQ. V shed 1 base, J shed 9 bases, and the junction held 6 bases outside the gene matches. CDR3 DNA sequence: TGTGCCAGCAGCCAAGGACTAGCGGGGGAGGGGAGGGAGCTGTTTTTT. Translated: CASSQGLAGEGRELFF.

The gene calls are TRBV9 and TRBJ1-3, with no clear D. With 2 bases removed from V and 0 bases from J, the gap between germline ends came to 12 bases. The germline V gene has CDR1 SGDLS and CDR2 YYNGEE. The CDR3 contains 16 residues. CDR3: CASSVSSRSSGNTIYF. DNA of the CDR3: TGTGCCAGCAGCGTTTCTAGTAGGTCCTCTGGAAACACCATATATTTT. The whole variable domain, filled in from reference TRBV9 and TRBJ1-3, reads DSGVTQTPKHLITATGQRVTLRCSPRSGDLSVYWYQQSLDQGLQFLIQYYNGEERAKGNILERFSAQQFPDLHSELNLSSLELGDSALYFCASSVSSRSSGNTIYFGEGSWLTVV.

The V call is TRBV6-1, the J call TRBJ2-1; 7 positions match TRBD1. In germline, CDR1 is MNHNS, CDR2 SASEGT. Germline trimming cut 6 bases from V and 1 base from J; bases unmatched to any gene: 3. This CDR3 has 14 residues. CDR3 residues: CASSPGGSYNEQFF. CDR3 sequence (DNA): TGTGCCAGCAGCCCAGGGGGTTCCTACAATGAGCAGTTCTTC.